Each of the 5 T cell receptor beta chains below was sequenced from the same sample in a study of blood T cell repertoires in COVID-19. Only in-frame clones appear in the TCRdb table, and some are missing; sequencing was by immunoSEQ multiplex PCR. Counted here are tens of thousands of clones, more than 70% occurring once; the ten biggest clones make up about 10%. Sequencing was performed on peripheral blood. The receptors here all came from a man aged 50 to 59 with active COVID-19.

J is TRBJ2-3 and V is TRBV6-5; 11 bases align to TRBD1. Germline V gene sequence: CDR1 MNHEY, CDR2 SVGAGI. Trimming at V came to 6 bases and at J to 3 bases, leaving 5 bases not matched to a gene. The CDR3 loop spans 15 amino acids. The CDR3 DNA follows: TGTGCCAGCAGCTTCGGGACAGGGGGGACAGATACGCAGTATTTT. Translated: CASSFGTGGTDTQYF.

The rearrangement links TRBV4-1 to TRBJ1-2; D ambiguous. The CDR3 sequence is 13 residues long. The ends were cut back, 4 bases at V and 8 bases at J, with 14 bases in the middle. CDR1 is MGHRA and CDR2 is YSYEKL in the germline V gene. The CDR3 sequence: CASSPLGGSGYTF. The CDR3 DNA reads TGCGCCAGCAGCCCCCTAGGAGGGAGCGGCTACACCTTC.

The chain recombines TRBV19 with TRBJ2-2; TRBD2 matches 15 bases. The trim removed 4 bases at V and 3 bases at J, leaving 3 bases unmatched. The CDR3 is 17 amino acids. In germline, CDR1 is LNHDA, CDR2 SQIVND (reference sequence). In DNA form, the CDR3 reads TGTGCCAGTAGTAGGACTAGCGGGGGGGCCGACACCGGGGAGCTGTTTTTT. This sequence encodes CASSRTSGGADTGELFF.

V and J are TRBV5-8 and TRBJ1-5; 8 positions match TRBD1. Germline V lookup: CDR1 SGHTS, CDR2 YDEGEE. The junction had 9 bases not matched to a gene; V was cut back by 5 bases and J by 5 bases. This CDR3 comprises 15 residues. The CDR3 DNA sequence: TGTGCCAGCAGTTCGACAGGGGAACCTTATCAGCCCCAGCATTTT. Translated, it gives CASSSTGEPYQPQHF. The whole variable domain, remainder taken from reference TRBV5-8 and TRBJ1-5, is EAGVTQSPTHLIKTRGQQATLRCSPISGHTSVYWYQQALGLGLQFLLWYDEGEERNRGNFPPRFSGRQFPNYSSELNVNALELEDSALYLCASSSTGEPYQPQHFGDGTRLSIL.

The genes are TRBV19 and TRBJ1-4, with TRBD1 matching over 7 bases. J was trimmed by 15 bases and V by 5 bases; bases with no gene match: 3. Germline V lookup: CDR1 LNHDA, CDR2 SQIVND (reference sequence). CDR3 length: 10 residues. The CDR3 spells CASSAGTVFF. The CDR3, as DNA: TGTGCCAGTAGTGCCGGGACAGTGTTTTTT. Using reference TRBV19 and TRBJ1-4 for the parts outside the CDR3, the full variable domain is DGGITQSPKYLFRKEGQNVTLSCEQNLNHDAMYWYRQDPGQGLRLIYYSQIVNDFQKGDIAEGYSVSREKKESFPLTVTSAQKNPTAFYLCASSAGTVFFGSGTQLSVL.